Presented here are 18 T cell receptor beta chains from one specimen sequenced in a study of T cells after yellow fever vaccination. TCRdb recomputed calls from the 5' RACE reads with MiXCR, one row per CDR3 protein. The repertoire holds about 340,000 distinct CDR3 sequences, with under 15% as singletons. The material was CD4+ T cells sorted from PBMCs, obtained 15 days after the yellow fever booster vaccination. These receptors were obtained from a young man who received the YFV17D yellow fever vaccine.

This clonotype has just a few counts. V gene TRBV5-1 combines with J gene TRBJ1-4; 10 bases are shared with TRBD1. V lost 7 bases and J lost 5; bases outside the gene matches: 2. The CDR3 is 13 amino acids. Germline CDR1 reads SGHRS; CDR2 reads YFSETQ. The CDR3 is CASGTGVNEKLFF. The CDR3 bases are TGCGCCAGCGGGACAGGGGTCAATGAAAAACTGTTTTTT. Full variable domain (missing parts from reference TRBV5-1 and TRBJ1-4): KAGVTQTPRYLIKTRGQQVTLSCSPISGHRSVSWYQQTPGQGLQFLFEYFSETQRNKGNFPGRFSGRQFSNSRSEMNVSTLELGDSALYLCASGTGVNEKLFFGSGTQLSVL.

This clonotype was detected a few times. A read error may explain this, as a much larger clone is one base away. The chain is built from TRBV29-1 and TRBJ1-2; D ambiguous. This CDR3 has 9 amino acids. Trimming left V 4 bases short and J 5 bases short, with 2 bases between. CDR1 is SQVTM and CDR2 is ANQGSEA in the germline V gene. CDR3: CSVGYGYTF. CDR3 nucleotide sequence: TGCAGCGTTGGGTATGGCTACACCTTC.

This clonotype occurred a few times. The rearrangement uses TRBV12-5 and TRBJ2-3; tentatively, D is TRBD1 or TRBD2 (6 bases each). Germline assignment: CDR1 LGHNT and CDR2 FRNRAP. The length of the CDR3 is 13 residues. Trimming shortened V by 4 bases and J by 6 bases, and 11 bases separated the two germline ends. The CDR3 region is CASGSGGPDTQYF. The CDR3 DNA follows: TGTGCTAGTGGTTCCGGGGGCCCGGATACGCAGTATTTT.

This rearrangement joins TRBV6-5 to TRBJ2-3; possibly TRBD2 for D (6 bases). Trimming removed 2 bases from V and 4 bases from J, with 10 bases in between. CDR1 MNHEY and CDR2 SVGAGI come from the germline V gene. The CDR3 is 14 residues long. The CDR3 coding sequence is TGTGCCAGCAGTTACGCACTAGCTCCAGATACGCAGTATTTT. This encodes CASSYALAPDTQYF.

The sample holds a few counts of this clonotype. This rearrangement joins TRBV5-5 to TRBJ2-3; D remains ambiguous. CDR3 size: 15 residues. V dropped 4 bases and J dropped 0 bases, with 12 bases sitting between them. Germline V lookup: CDR1 SGHKS, CDR2 YYEKEE (reference sequence). DNA for the CDR3: TGTGCCAGCAGCGTCTTAACCCCGAGCACAGATACGCAGTATTTT. Translating it yields CASSVLTPSTDTQYF.

The V gene is TRBV7-8, the J gene TRBJ2-2; D gene uncertain. Germline CDR1 reads SGHVS; CDR2 reads FQNEAQ. The CDR3 spans 12 residues. The ends were cut back, 1 base at V and 9 bases at J, with 6 bases in the middle. Written as DNA, the CDR3 is TGTGCCAGCAGCTTAGACGCGCGGGAGCTGTTTTTT. Translation: CASSLDARELFF. Supplemented by reference TRBV7-8 and TRBJ2-2, the full variable domain reads GAGVSQSPRYKVAKRGQDVALRCDPISGHVSLFWYQQALGQGPEFLTYFQNEAQLDKSGLPSDRFFAERPEGSVSTLKIQRTQQEDSAVYLCASSLDARELFFGEGSRLTVL.

This clonotype has at least ten counts. The chain employs TRBV29-1 and TRBJ1-2, with D hard to call. The V end was cut by 6 bases, the J end by 6 bases, with 8 bases between. Germline-derived CDR1 and CDR2 are SQVTM and ANQGSEA. This CDR3 has 10 residues. The CDR3 protein is CSVDRHGYTF. CDR3 coding DNA: TGCAGCGTCGACCGGCATGGCTACACCTTC.

This clonotype was counted ten times or more. This chain uses TRBV11-2 with TRBJ1-2, with D possibly being TRBD1 (5 bases). The V end lost 5 bases, the J end lost 12 bases, and 19 bases lay between the germline ends. Germline loops: CDR1 SGHAT, CDR2 FQNNGV. This CDR3 has 13 amino acids. In DNA form, the CDR3 reads TGTGCCAGCAGCCTGGCCGGGACCGAGGTACACACCTTC. Residues: CASSLAGTEVHTF.

This chain uses TRBV6-2 or TRBV6-3 with TRBJ1-5; 7 bases are a match to TRBD1. Trimming removed 5 bases from V and 7 bases from J; junction bases left unmatched: 5. Germline CDR1 MNHEY, CDR2 SVGEGT. The CDR3 contains 13 residues. The CDR3: CASSRQGTQPQHF. CDR3 coding DNA: TGTGCCAGCAGTCGACAGGGAACCCAGCCCCAGCATTTT.

In its sample, this clonotype was seen a few times. J is TRBJ1-6 and V is TRBV6-5; perhaps TRBD1 as D (5 bases). V was shortened by 2 bases and J by 10 bases, with 15 bases between the two germline ends. CDR1 MNHEY and CDR2 SVGAGI come from the germline V gene. This CDR3 comprises 15 residues. CDR3 residues: CASSYRAGFGSPLHF. The CDR3 region has the DNA TGTGCCAGCAGTTACCGGGCAGGGTTCGGGTCACCCCTCCACTTT.

This clonotype was found a few times. This rearrangement joins TRBV9 to TRBJ2-1, with TRBD2 matching over 11 bases. The CDR3 runs to 16 residues. V shed 0 bases, J shed 8 bases, and the junction held 7 bases outside the gene matches. Looked up from germline, CDR1 is SGDLS and CDR2 is YYNGEE. The CDR3 loop is CASSVGELAGVHEQFF. The DNA of the CDR3 is TGTGCCAGCAGCGTAGGGGAACTAGCGGGGGTCCATGAGCAGTTCTTC.

This clonotype was counted at least ten times. The J gene is TRBJ1-2, the V gene TRBV9; D remains unclear. In germline, CDR1 is SGDLS, CDR2 YYNGEE. Between the trimmed V and J ends, which lost 8 bases and 4 bases, there was a span of 12 bases. This CDR3 contains 12 residues. The CDR3, as DNA: TGTGCCAGTAGTGTCGACTCCTATGGCTACACCTTC. Its protein is CASSVDSYGYTF.

The gene calls are TRBV5-1 and TRBJ2-2; D gene unclear. Deletions cut 4 bases from V and 5 bases from J, with 12 bases between. Looked up from germline, CDR1 is SGHRS and CDR2 is YFSETQ. The CDR3 contains 14 residues. CDR3 amino acids: CASSLPEVTGELFF. CDR3 DNA: TGCGCCAGCAGCCTTCCAGAAGTAACCGGGGAGCTGTTTTTT.

This clonotype was found a few times. DNA for the CDR3: TGCGCCAGCTGGGACCTGGACGGTTCACCCCTCCACTTT. This translates into CASWDLDGSPLHF. This chain joins TRBV5-1 and TRBJ1-6; a weak D match, TRBD1 (5 bases). Germline-derived CDR1 and CDR2 are SGHRS and YFSETQ. Deletions cut 7 bases from V and 9 bases from J, with 14 bases between. The CDR3 contains 13 residues.

The rearrangement uses TRBV24-1 and TRBJ2-7; 12 bases match TRBD1. With 3 bases clipped from V and 7 bases from J, the junction kept 6 bases outside the gene matches. The length of the CDR3 is 15 residues. Germline V gene data show CDR1 as KGHDR and CDR2 as SFDVKD. CDR3 nucleotides: TGTGCCACCAGTGATCCGGGACAGGGGGCCTTGGAGCAGTACTTC. Translating gives CATSDPGQGALEQYF.

The gene calls are TRBV12-3 or TRBV12-4 and TRBJ1-5; D ambiguous. The V end lost 2 bases, the J end lost 6 bases, and 5 bases lay between the germline ends. The length of the CDR3 is 12 residues. Here the CDR3 reads CASSLWSQPQHF. CDR3 coding DNA: TGTGCCAGCAGTTTATGGTCTCAGCCCCAGCATTTT.

The CDR3 DNA follows: TGTGCCAGCAGTTTACAGGGTCGAGAATCACCCCTCCACTTT. Translated, it gives CASSLQGRESPLHF. The chain employs TRBV6-5 and TRBJ1-6; maybe TRBD1 (6 bases). The length of the CDR3 is 14 residues. V shed 4 bases and J shed 10 bases, with 14 bases lying between them. Germline CDR1 MNHEY, CDR2 SVGAGI.

The rearrangement joins TRBV4-1 to TRBJ2-7; no definite D call. V gave up 4 bases and J gave up 3 bases, with 16 bases separating them. CDR3 size: 15 residues. Per germline, CDR1 MGHRA and CDR2 YSYEKL. The CDR3 sequence: CASSRTFSPDYEQYV. For the CDR3, the DNA is TGCGCCAGCAGCCGGACGTTCTCACCGGACTACGAGCAGTACGTC.